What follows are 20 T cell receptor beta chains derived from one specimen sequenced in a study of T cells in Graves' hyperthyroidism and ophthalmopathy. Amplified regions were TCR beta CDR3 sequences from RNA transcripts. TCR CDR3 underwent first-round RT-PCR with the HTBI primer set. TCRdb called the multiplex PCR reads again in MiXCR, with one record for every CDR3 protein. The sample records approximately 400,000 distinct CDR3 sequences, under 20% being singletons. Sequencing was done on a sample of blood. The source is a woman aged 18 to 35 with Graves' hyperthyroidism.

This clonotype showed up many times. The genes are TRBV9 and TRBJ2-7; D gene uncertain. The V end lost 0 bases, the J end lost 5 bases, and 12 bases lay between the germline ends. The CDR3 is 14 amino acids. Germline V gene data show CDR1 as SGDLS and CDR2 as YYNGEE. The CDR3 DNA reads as TGTGCCAGCAGCGTAGGAACCGCAAGGAACGAGCAGTACTTC. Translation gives CASSVGTARNEQYF.

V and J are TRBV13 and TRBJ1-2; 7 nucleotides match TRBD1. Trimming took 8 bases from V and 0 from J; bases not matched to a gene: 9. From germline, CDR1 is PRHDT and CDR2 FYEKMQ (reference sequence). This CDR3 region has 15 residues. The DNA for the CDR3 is TGTGCCAGCCTTCCCAGGGGGAGACCTAACTATGGCTACACCTTC. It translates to CASLPRGRPNYGYTF.

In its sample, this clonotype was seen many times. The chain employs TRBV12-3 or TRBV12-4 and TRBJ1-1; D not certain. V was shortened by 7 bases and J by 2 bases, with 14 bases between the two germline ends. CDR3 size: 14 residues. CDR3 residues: CASTLAGLNTEAFF. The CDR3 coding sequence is TGTGCCAGCACCCTCGCCGGTCTTAACACTGAAGCTTTCTTT.

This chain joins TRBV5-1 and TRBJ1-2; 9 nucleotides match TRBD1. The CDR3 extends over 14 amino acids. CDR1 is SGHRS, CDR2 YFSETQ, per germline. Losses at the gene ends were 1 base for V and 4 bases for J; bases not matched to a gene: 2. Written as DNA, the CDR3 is TGCGCCAGCAGCTTGATGGGACAGGGCTATGGCTACACCTTC. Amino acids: CASSLMGQGYGYTF.

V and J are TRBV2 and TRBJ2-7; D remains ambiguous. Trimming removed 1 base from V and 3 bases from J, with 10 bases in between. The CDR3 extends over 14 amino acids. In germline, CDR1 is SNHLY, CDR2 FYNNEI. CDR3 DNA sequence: TGTGCCAGCAGTGAAGTTCCGGCAGACTACGAGCAGTACTTC. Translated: CASSEVPADYEQYF.

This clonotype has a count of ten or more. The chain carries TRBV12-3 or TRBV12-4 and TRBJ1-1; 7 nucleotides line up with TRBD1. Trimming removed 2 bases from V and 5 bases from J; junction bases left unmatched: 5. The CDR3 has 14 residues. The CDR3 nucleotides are TGTGCCAGCAGTTTATCCCGCAGGGGGACTGAAGCTTTCTTT. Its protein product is CASSLSRRGTEAFF.

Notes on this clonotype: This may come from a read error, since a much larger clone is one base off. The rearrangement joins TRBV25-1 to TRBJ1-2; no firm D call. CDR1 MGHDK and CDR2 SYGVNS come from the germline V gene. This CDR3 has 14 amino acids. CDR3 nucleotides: TGTGCCAGCTGTGAATCCGACTTTAACTATGGCTACACCTTC. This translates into CASCESDFNYGYTF.

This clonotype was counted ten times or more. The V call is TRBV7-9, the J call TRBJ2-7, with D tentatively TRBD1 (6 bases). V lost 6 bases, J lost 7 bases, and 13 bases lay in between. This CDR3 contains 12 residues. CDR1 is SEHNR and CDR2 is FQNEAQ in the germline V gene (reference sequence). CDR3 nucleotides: TGTGCCAGCAGTTCAGGGGTCCGAGAGCAGTACTTC. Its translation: CASSSGVREQYF.

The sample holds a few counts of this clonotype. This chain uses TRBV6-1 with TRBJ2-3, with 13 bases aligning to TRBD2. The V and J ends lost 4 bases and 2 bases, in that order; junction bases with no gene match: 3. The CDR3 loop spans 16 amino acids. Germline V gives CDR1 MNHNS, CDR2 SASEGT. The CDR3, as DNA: TGTGCCAGCAGTGTGACTAGCGGGGGGACCACAGATACGCAGTATTTT. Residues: CASSVTSGGTTDTQYF.

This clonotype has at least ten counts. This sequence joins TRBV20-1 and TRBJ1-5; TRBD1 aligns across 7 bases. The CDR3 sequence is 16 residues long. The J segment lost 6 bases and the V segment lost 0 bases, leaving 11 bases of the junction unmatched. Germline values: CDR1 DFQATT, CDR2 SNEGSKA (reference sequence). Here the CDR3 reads CSARDRDRRTSQPQHF. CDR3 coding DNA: TGCAGTGCTAGAGACCGGGACAGAAGAACTAGTCAGCCCCAGCATTTT.

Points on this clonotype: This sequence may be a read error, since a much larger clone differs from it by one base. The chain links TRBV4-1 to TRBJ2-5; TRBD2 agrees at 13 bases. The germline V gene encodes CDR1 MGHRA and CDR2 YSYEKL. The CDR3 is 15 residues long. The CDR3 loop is CASIQELAGGETQYF. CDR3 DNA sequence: TGCGCCAGCATCCAAGAACTAGCGGGGGGGGAGACCCAGTACTTC.

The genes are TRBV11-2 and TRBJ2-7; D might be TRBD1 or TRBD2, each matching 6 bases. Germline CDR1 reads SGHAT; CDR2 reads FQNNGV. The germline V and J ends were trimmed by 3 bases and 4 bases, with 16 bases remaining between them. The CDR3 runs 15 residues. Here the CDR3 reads CASSLSPGAFYEQYF. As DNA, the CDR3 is TGTGCCAGCAGCTTGAGTCCGGGGGCCTTTTACGAGCAGTACTTC. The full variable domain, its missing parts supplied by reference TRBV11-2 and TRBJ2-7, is EAGVAQSPRYKIIEKRQSVAFWCNPISGHATLYWYQQILGQGPKLLIQFQNNGVVDDSQLPKDRFSAERLKGVDSTLKIQPAKLEDSAVYLCASSLSPGAFYEQYFGPGTRLTVT.

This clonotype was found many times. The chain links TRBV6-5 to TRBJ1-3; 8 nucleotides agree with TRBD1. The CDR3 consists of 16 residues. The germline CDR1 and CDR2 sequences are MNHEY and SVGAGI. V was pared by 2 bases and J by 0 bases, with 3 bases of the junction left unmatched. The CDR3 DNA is TGTGCCAGCAGTTACCGGACAGGGATCTCTGGAAACACCATATATTTT. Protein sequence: CASSYRTGISGNTIYF.

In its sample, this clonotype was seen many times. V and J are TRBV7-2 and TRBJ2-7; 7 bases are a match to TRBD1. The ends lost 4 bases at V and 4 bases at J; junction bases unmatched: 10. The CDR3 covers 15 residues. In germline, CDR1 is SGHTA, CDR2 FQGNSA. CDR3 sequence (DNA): TGTGCCAGCAGCTCAGCCGGGACAGCTCTGTACGAGCAGTACTTC. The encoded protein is CASSSAGTALYEQYF. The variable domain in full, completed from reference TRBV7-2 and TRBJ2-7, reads GAGVSQSPSNKVTEKGKDVELRCDPISGHTALYWYRQSLGQGLEFLIYFQGNSAPDKSGLPSDRFSAERTGGSVSTLTIQRTQQEDSAVYLCASSSAGTALYEQYFGPGTRLTVT.

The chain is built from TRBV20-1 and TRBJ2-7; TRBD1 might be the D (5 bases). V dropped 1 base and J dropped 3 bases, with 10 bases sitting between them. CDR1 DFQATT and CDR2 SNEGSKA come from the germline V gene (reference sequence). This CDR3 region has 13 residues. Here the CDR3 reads CSARAAGYYEQYF. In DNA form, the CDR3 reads TGCAGTGCTAGAGCGGCAGGGTACTACGAGCAGTACTTC.

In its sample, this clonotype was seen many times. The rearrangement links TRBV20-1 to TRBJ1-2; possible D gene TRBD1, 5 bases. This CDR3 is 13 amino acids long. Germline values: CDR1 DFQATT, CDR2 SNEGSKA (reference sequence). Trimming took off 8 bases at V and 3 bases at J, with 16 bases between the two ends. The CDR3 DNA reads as TGCAGTCCGCAGGGCGGTTCGGACTATGGCTACACCTTC. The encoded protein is CSPQGGSDYGYTF.

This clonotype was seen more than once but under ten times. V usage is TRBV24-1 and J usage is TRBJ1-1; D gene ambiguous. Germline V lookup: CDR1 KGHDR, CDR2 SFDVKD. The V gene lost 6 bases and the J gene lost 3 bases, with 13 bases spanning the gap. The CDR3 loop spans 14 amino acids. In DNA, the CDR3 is TGTGCCACCAGTTGCCCATCATCGCACACTGAAGCTTTCTTT. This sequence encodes CATSCPSSHTEAFF.

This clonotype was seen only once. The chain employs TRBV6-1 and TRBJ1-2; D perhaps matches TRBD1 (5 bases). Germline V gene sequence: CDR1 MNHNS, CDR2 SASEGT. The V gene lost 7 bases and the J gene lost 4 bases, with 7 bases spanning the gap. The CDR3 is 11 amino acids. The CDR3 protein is CASKGLYGYTF. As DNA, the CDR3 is TGTGCCAGCAAGGGACTCTATGGCTACACCTTC.

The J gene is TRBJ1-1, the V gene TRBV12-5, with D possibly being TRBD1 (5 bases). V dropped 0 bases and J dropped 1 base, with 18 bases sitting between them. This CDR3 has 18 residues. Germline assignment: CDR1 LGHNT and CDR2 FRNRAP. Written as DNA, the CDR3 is TGTGCTAGTGGTTTGGTACGATGGTCAGGGAAGTCGAACACTGAAGCTTTCTTT. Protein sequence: CASGLVRWSGKSNTEAFF.

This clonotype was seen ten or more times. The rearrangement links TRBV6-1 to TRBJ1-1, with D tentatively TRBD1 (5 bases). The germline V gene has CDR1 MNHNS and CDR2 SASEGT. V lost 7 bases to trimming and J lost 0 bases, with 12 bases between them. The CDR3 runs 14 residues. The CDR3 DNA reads TGTGCCAGCAATGGGGCTTTGATGAACACTGAAGCTTTCTTT. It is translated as CASNGALMNTEAFF.